This TCR beta chain was profiled in a study of blood T cell repertoires in COVID-19. About the research overall: COVID-19 samples collected from the United States, Italy and Spain covered acute and convalescent phases. Nucleic acid was either cDNA or gDNA, and it came from T cells, B-cell-depleted T cells, or PBMCs.

Sequenced by immunoSEQ multiplex PCR; TCRdb stores in-frame clones only, minus some. The sample includes about 71,000 clones, 82% of them seen just once. V gave up 4 bases and J gave up 7 bases; unmatched junction bases: 2. CDR1 and CDR2 (germline): SGHRS, YFSETQ. The CDR3 has 14 residues. Material: peripheral blood. V and J are TRBV5-1 and TRBJ2-6; 10 bases align to TRBD1. This receptor was obtained from an elderly woman with acute or convalescent COVID-19. CDR3 DNA sequence: TGCGCCAGCAGCCGGGACAGGGGCGCCAACGTCCTGACTTTC. Translated, it gives CASSRDRGANVLTF.